A selection of T cell receptor beta chains follows, all from one sample in a study of cytotoxic CD8 clonotypes in ibrutinib-treated CLL. TCRdb keeps only in-frame clones here, not all; method: immunoSEQ multiplex PCR. The sample gives 150,000 to 250,000 clones, over 55% of which show up once; over 10% is in the top ten. This material consisted of PBMCs, taken after 24 months of ibrutinib treatment. Receptors originate from a human donor with chronic lymphocytic leukemia. The CDR3 runs from the conserved cysteine through the conserved F or W. A D gene is named only where the DNA matches it firmly. For some rows the clone size is stated as once, few or many, or as a class when expanded; others skip it.

cdr3_aa cdr3_nt j_call clone_size v_call d_call
CASGLAVYNEQFF TGTGCCAGCGGATTAGCGGTTTACAATGAGCAGTTCTTC TRBJ2-1 - TRBV6-1 -
CASSQDTRSHNEQFF TGCGCCAGCAGCCAAGATACTAGAAGCCACAATGAGCAGTTCTTC TRBJ2-1 - TRBV4-3 -
CASSPETSVWGEKLFF TGTGCCAGCTCACCAGAGACTAGTGTGTGGGGAGAAAAACTGTTTTTT TRBJ1-4 few TRBV18 -
CATSREIGGAHGQFF TGTGCCACCAGCAGAGAAATTGGGGGGGCTCACGGGCAGTTCTTC TRBJ2-1 - TRBV15 -
CASSLSKRNTGELFF TGTGCCAGCAGCTTGTCTAAAAGGAACACCGGGGAGCTGTTTTTT TRBJ2-2 - TRBV5-6 -
CASSFRAAYNEQFF TGCGCCAGCTCCTTTCGGGCGGCGTACAATGAGCAGTTCTTC TRBJ2-1 - TRBV5-1 -
CSVGQGLDYGYTF TGCAGCGTAGGACAGGGATTAGACTATGGCTACACCTTC TRBJ1-2 - TRBV29-1 TRBD1
CASSLVIGGATEQFF TGCGCCAGCAGCTTGGTTATAGGCGGAGCAACCGAGCAGTTCTTC TRBJ2-1 - TRBV5-1 -
CASSQVVGSYGYTF TGCGCCAGCAGCCAGGTCGTAGGATCCTATGGCTACACCTTC TRBJ1-2 - TRBV4-3 -
CASSLVVGSSLNYEQYF TGCGCCAGCAGCTTGGTGGTAGGGTCCTCGTTGAATTACGAGCAGTACTTC TRBJ2-7 - TRBV5-1 -
CASSSRTKNIQYF TGTGCCAGCAGTTCGAGGACAAAAAACATTCAGTACTTC TRBJ2-4 - TRBV6-8 -
CASSHGHGNYEQYF TGTGCCAGCTCACACGGACACGGAAACTACGAGCAGTACTTC TRBJ2-7 - TRBV18 -
CASSQDTSGIGYEQYF TGCGCCAGCAGCCAAGATACTAGCGGGATCGGGTACGAGCAGTACTTC TRBJ2-7 - TRBV4-3 TRBD2
CASSLAGSEKLFF TGTGCCAGCTCACTGGCAGGAAGTGAAAAACTGTTTTTT TRBJ1-4 - TRBV18 -
CAITQGGIYGYTF TGTGCCATCACACAGGGCGGGATCTATGGCTACACCTTC TRBJ1-2 - TRBV10-3 -
CASSEFLTGASTDTQYF TGTGCCAGCAGTGAATTCCTGACAGGGGCTAGCACAGATACGCAGTATTTT TRBJ2-3 once TRBV6-1 TRBD1
CASSLAPSGRAWEQYF TGTGCCAGCAGCTTAGCGCCTAGCGGGAGGGCGTGGGAGCAGTACTTC TRBJ2-7 - TRBV7-2 TRBD2
CASSLGGWYGYTF TGTGCCAGCAGCTTAGGGGGTTGGTATGGCTACACCTTC TRBJ1-2 - TRBV7-9 -
CASSESYNEQFF TGCGCCAGCAGTGAATCTTACAATGAGCAGTTCTTC TRBJ2-1 - TRBV10-2 -
CASSLGTTNDKLFF TGTGCCAGCAGCTTAGGGACAACAAATGACAAACTGTTTTTT TRBJ1-4 - TRBV13 -
CASSFGGSSYEQYF TGTGCCAGCAGCTTTGGCGGTAGCTCCTACGAGCAGTACTTC TRBJ2-7 - TRBV7-9 -
CATSRDRASGSYEQYF TGTGCCACCAGCAGAGATAGGGCTAGCGGGAGTTACGAGCAGTACTTC TRBJ2-7 once TRBV15 TRBD2
CASRGLAGANEQFF TGTGCCAGCAGGGGACTAGCGGGAGCGAATGAGCAGTTCTTC TRBJ2-1 - TRBV25-1 TRBD2
CASSESGSYTEAFF TGTGCCAGCAGCGAGTCAGGGAGTTACACTGAAGCTTTCTTT TRBJ1-1 - TRBV9 -
CASSRALAGFYEQYF TGCGCCAGCAGCCGAGCACTAGCGGGATTCTACGAGCAGTACTTC TRBJ2-7 - TRBV4-3 TRBD2
CASSQEWTGFYEQYF TGTGCCAGCAGCCAAGAGTGGACAGGGTTTTACGAGCAGTACTTC TRBJ2-7 - TRBV4-2 TRBD1
CASSDSVSNQPQHF TGTGCCAGCAGTGATTCGGTTAGCAATCAGCCCCAGCATTTT TRBJ1-5 - TRBV25-1 -
CASSLTSGETQYF TGTGCCAGCAGTTTAACGTCAGGAGAGACCCAGTACTTC TRBJ2-5 - TRBV6-5 -
CASTLTGYLTSSYEQYF TGTGCCAGCACCCTGACAGGGTACCTTACGAGCTCCTACGAGCAGTACTTC TRBJ2-7 - TRBV5-6 TRBD1
CAISREGTNQPQHF TGTGCCATCAGCCGTGAAGGGACCAATCAGCCCCAGCATTTT TRBJ1-5 few TRBV10-3 -
CASSQFPGKGTGELFF TGTGCCAGCAGCCAATTCCCCGGGAAGGGCACCGGGGAGCTGTTTTTT TRBJ2-2 - TRBV14 -
CASSTHAGDTGELFF TGTGCCAGTAGTACCCACGCCGGGGACACCGGGGAGCTGTTTTTT TRBJ2-2 many TRBV19 -
CAWSSTPGAKQYF TGTGCCTGGAGTTCTACCCCCGGAGCAAAGCAGTACTTC TRBJ2-7 - TRBV30 -
CASSKVSGRGGYYEQYF TGTGCCAGCAGTAAAGTTAGCGGGAGGGGGGGATATTACGAGCAGTACTTC TRBJ2-7 - TRBV28 TRBD2
CASSQGQGQPQHF TGCGCCAGCAGCCAAGGTCAGGGGCAGCCCCAGCATTTT TRBJ1-5 - TRBV4-1 -
CASSLAGVRDEAFF TGTGCCAGCAGCTTGGCAGGGGTGAGGGATGAAGCTTTCTTT TRBJ1-1 few TRBV5-4 -
CASSDSGNNEQFF TGTGCCAGCAGCGACAGCGGTAACAATGAGCAGTTCTTC TRBJ2-1 - TRBV9 -
CASSLAANEQFF TGTGCCAGCAGCTTAGCCGCGAATGAGCAGTTCTTC TRBJ2-1 - TRBV11-1 -
CASSLEGLAGSNEQFF TGTGCCAGCAGCTTAGAAGGACTAGCGGGAAGCAATGAGCAGTTCTTC TRBJ2-1 few TRBV7-2 TRBD2
CASSDRGATEETQYF TGTGCCAGCAGTGACCGAGGGGCGACGGAGGAGACCCAGTACTTC TRBJ2-5 once TRBV6-4 -
CASSLDPIQYF TGTGCCAGCAGCTTAGACCCCATTCAGTACTTC TRBJ2-4 - TRBV11-2 -
CASSLGSGRGYTF TGTGCCAGCAGCCTGGGGTCAGGGCGGGGCTACACCTTC TRBJ1-2 - TRBV5-4 -
CASSQEAGEGEQYF TGCGCCAGCAGCCAAGAAGCGGGAGAAGGCGAGCAGTACTTC TRBJ2-7 - TRBV5-1 TRBD2